The 21 T cell receptor beta chains in this list originate from one sample, sequenced in a study of PD-L1 blockade in urothelial cancer. This table comes from immunoSEQ multiplex PCR, and its TCRdb copy is limited to in-frame clones, with some not included. This sample carries approximately 41,000 clones, around 85% of them seen once, and the ten largest clones take roughly 15%. The time point was: pretreatment peripheral blood. The specimen was PBMCs, collected around atezolizumab (anti-PD-L1) treatment. All receptors come from an elderly man with urothelial cancer.

V gene TRBV2 combines with J gene TRBJ1-2; D perhaps matches TRBD1 (5 bases). Trimming pared 6 bases from V and 5 bases from J, leaving 10 bases between. This CDR3 contains 12 residues. CDR1 SNHLY and CDR2 FYNNEI come from the germline V gene. CDR3 in amino acids: CASRGLMYGYTF. CDR3 nucleotides: TGTGCCAGCAGGGGGCTAATGTATGGCTACACCTTC. The full variable domain, completed using reference TRBV2 and TRBJ1-2, is EPEVTQTPSHQVTQMGQEVILRCVPISNHLYFYWYRQILGQKVEFLVSFYNNEISEKSEIFDDQFSVERPDGSNFTLKIRSTKLEDSAMYFCASRGLMYGYTFGSGTRLTVV.

The rearrangement joins TRBV6-5 to TRBJ1-5; D is possibly TRBD1 (5 bases). V shed 4 bases and J shed 1 base, with 8 bases lying between them. CDR3 length equals 14 residues. Germline CDR1 reads MNHEY; CDR2 reads SVGAGI. CDR3 DNA sequence: TGTGCCAGCAGTTCGGGACTCAGCAATCAGCCCCAGCATTTT. Its translation is CASSSGLSNQPQHF.

The rearrangement joins TRBV11-2 to TRBJ1-1, with D possibly being TRBD1 (6 bases). V was trimmed by 1 base and J by 2 bases, leaving 14 bases between them. This CDR3 spans 16 amino acids. CDR1 SGHAT and CDR2 FQNNGV come from the germline V gene. The DNA for the CDR3 is TGTGCCAGCAGCTTAGGTCGGGGGGCAGCAAACACTGAAGCTTTCTTT. This translates into CASSLGRGAANTEAFF. The entire variable domain, with the rest obtained from reference TRBV11-2 and TRBJ1-1, is as follows: EAGVAQSPRYKIIEKRQSVAFWCNPISGHATLYWYQQILGQGPKLLIQFQNNGVVDDSQLPKDRFSAERLKGVDSTLKIQPAKLEDSAVYLCASSLGRGAANTEAFFGQGTRLTVV.

The chain links TRBV5-4 to TRBJ2-2; the match to TRBD1 covers 7 bases. The trim removed 1 base at V and 7 bases at J, leaving 4 bases unmatched. The CDR3 runs 14 residues. From germline, CDR1 is SGHNT and CDR2 YYREEE (reference sequence). As DNA, the CDR3 is TGTGCCAGCAGCTTGAACAGGGGATTCGGGGAGCTGTTTTTT. Translating gives CASSLNRGFGELFF.

This chain links TRBV28 with TRBJ2-1; TRBD2 agrees at 10 bases. With 4 bases clipped from V and 6 bases from J, the junction kept 9 bases outside the gene matches. The CDR3 is 16 residues long. Germline CDR1 is MDHEN and CDR2 is SYDVKM. This CDR3 is CASSSPGLAVPNEQFF. The CDR3 nucleotides read TGTGCCAGCAGTTCTCCCGGACTAGCGGTCCCCAATGAGCAGTTCTTC.

A single count supports this clone. The rearrangement uses TRBV10-3 and TRBJ2-4; perhaps TRBD1 as D (6 bases). Trimming removed 4 bases from V and 6 bases from J, with 16 bases in between. CDR1 is ENHRY, CDR2 SYGVKD, per germline. The CDR3 has 15 residues. CDR3 DNA sequence: TGTGCCATCAGTGCGGACAGTGGACCCCTAAACATTCAGTACTTC. Its protein is CAISADSGPLNIQYF.

The rearrangement joins TRBV30 to TRBJ1-4; no clear D gene. The CDR3 covers 17 residues. The germline V gene has CDR1 GTSNPN and CDR2 SVGIG (reference sequence). V shed 2 bases and J shed 5 bases, with 21 bases lying between them. The CDR3 spells CAWSRSRTRDGNEKLFF. The CDR3 DNA follows: TGTGCCTGGAGTCGGTCGAGAACTAGGGATGGCAATGAAAAACTGTTTTTT. Complete variable domain (other parts from reference TRBV30 and TRBJ1-4): SQTIHQWPATLVQPVGSPLSLECTVEGTSNPNLYWYRQAAGRGLQLLFYSVGIGQISSEVPQNLSASRPQDRQFILSSKKLLLSDSGFYLCAWSRSRTRDGNEKLFFGSGTQLSVL.

The CDR3, as DNA: TGTGCCAGCAGCTTATCTGGGCAGGGGGCTCGGGAGACCCAGTACTTC. Encoded protein: CASSLSGQGARETQYF. This chain joins TRBV11-3 and TRBJ2-5, with 8 bases aligning to TRBD1. Germline trimming cut 2 bases from V and 5 bases from J; bases unmatched to any gene: 10. The CDR3 has 16 residues. Germline V gene lookup returns CDR1 SGHNT and CDR2 YENEEA. The entire variable domain, with the rest obtained from reference TRBV11-3 and TRBJ2-5, is as follows: EAGVVQSPRYKIIEKKQPVAFWCNPISGHNTLYWYLQNLGQGPELLIRYENEEAVDDSQLPKDRFSAERLKGVDSTLKIQPAELGDSAVYLCASSLSGQGARETQYFGPGTRLLVL.

V gene TRBV4-1 combines with J gene TRBJ2-7; 7 bases fit TRBD2. V dropped 3 bases and J dropped 2; count of bases not matched to a gene: 10. This CDR3 contains 16 residues. The germline gives CDR1 MGHRA, CDR2 YSYEKL. The CDR3 sequence: CASSQMSGGKPYEQYF. For the CDR3, the DNA is TGCGCCAGCAGCCAGATGTCGGGGGGAAAACCCTACGAGCAGTACTTC.

This chain connects TRBV28 to TRBJ2-7, with D perhaps TRBD1 (8 bases). The CDR3 spans 15 residues. Looked up from germline, CDR1 is MDHEN and CDR2 is SYDVKM. The V gene lost 7 bases and the J gene lost 3 bases, with 19 bases spanning the gap. CDR3 sequence: CASTSNRGGVYEQYF. The CDR3 DNA sequence: TGTGCCAGCACATCAAACAGGGGGGGGGTCTACGAGCAGTACTTC.

This chain links TRBV5-1 with TRBJ1-1, with D tentatively TRBD1 (5 bases). V shed 4 bases and J shed 7 bases, with 20 bases lying between them. The CDR3 totals 15 residues. Per germline, CDR1 SGHRS and CDR2 YFSETQ. Written as DNA, the CDR3 is TGCGCCAGCAGCGCGGGAGGCACGGGACCGAGTGAAGCTTTCTTT. This sequence encodes CASSAGGTGPSEAFF.

V usage is TRBV27 and J usage is TRBJ1-4; no reliable D call. This CDR3 has 13 residues. Germline V gene sequence: CDR1 MNHEY, CDR2 SMNVEV (reference sequence). Trimming stripped 10 bases from V and 0 bases from J, with 9 bases between. CDR3 amino acids: CATSTATNEKLFF. The DNA for the CDR3 is TGTGCCACCTCCACAGCAACTAATGAAAAACTGTTTTTT.

The genes are TRBV6-1 and TRBJ2-5, with D perhaps matching TRBD2 (5 bases). Germline V gives CDR1 MNHNS, CDR2 SASEGT. CDR3 length: 15 residues. V was shortened by 5 bases and J by 1 base, with 14 bases between the two germline ends. CDR3 sequence reads: CASSPLGMSQETQYF. The CDR3, as DNA: TGTGCCAGCAGTCCCCTCGGGATGAGCCAAGAGACCCAGTACTTC.

This clone was found a few times. The V and J genes are TRBV5-4 and TRBJ2-7; 7 nucleotides line up with TRBD1. V was pared by 4 bases and J by 2 bases, with 6 bases of the junction left unmatched. Germline V gene sequence: CDR1 SGHNT, CDR2 YYREEE (reference sequence). This CDR3 contains 14 residues. Written as DNA, the CDR3 is TGTGCCAGCAGCCTGGGACAGCCAGCCTACGAGCAGTACTTC. Its translation: CASSLGQPAYEQYF. The full variable domain, rest sourced from reference TRBV5-4 and TRBJ2-7, is ETGVTQSPTHLIKTRGQQVTLRCSSQSGHNTVSWYQQALGQGPQFIFQYYREEENGRGNFPPRFSGLQFPNYSSELNVNALELDDSALYLCASSLGQPAYEQYFGPGTRLTVT.

This chain connects TRBV15 to TRBJ2-1; D is perhaps TRBD2 (5 bases). CDR1 is LNHNV, CDR2 YYDKDF, per germline (reference sequence). This CDR3 has 15 amino acids. The V gene lost 1 base and the J gene lost 5 bases, with 12 bases spanning the gap. CDR3 sequence: CATSRGPGSNNEQFF. Here the CDR3 DNA reads TGTGCCACCAGCAGAGGTCCGGGGTCGAACAATGAGCAGTTCTTC.

The CDR3 spells CASSLGQRFNQPQHF. The CDR3 nucleotides read TGTGCCAGCAGCTTGGGTCAACGGTTTAATCAGCCCCAGCATTTT. This chain uses TRBV5-6 with TRBJ1-5; D remains unclear. The germline V gene encodes CDR1 SGHDT and CDR2 YYEEEE. V shed 0 bases and J shed 4 bases, with 11 bases lying between them. This CDR3 region has 15 residues.

This clone turned up a few times. The V and J genes are TRBV5-1 and TRBJ1-1; tentatively, D is TRBD1 (6 bases). From germline, CDR1 is SGHRS and CDR2 YFSETQ. The CDR3 length is 14 residues. Trimming cost V 2 bases and J 4 bases, with 12 bases left between them. This CDR3 reads CASSFDIRGTEAFF. In DNA form, the CDR3 reads TGCGCCAGCAGCTTCGATATCAGGGGCACTGAAGCTTTCTTT.

The CDR3 sequence is CASRGQGRRTEAFF. The CDR3 coding sequence is TGTGCCAGCAGAGGACAGGGAAGGAGAACTGAAGCTTTCTTT. The chain has TRBV2 and TRBJ1-1; 8 bases agree with TRBD1. The CDR3 consists of 14 residues. V shed 6 bases, J shed 5 bases, and the junction held 8 bases outside the gene matches. Germline V lookup: CDR1 SNHLY, CDR2 FYNNEI.

This clone was seen only a few times. The V call is TRBV5-1, the J call TRBJ2-3; D is unresolved. The CDR3 spans 18 residues. V gave up 0 bases and J gave up 2 bases, with 19 bases separating them. Germline loops: CDR1 SGHRS, CDR2 YFSETQ. The DNA of the CDR3 is TGCGCCAGCAGCTTGGATCTGGAGCGACCTATCAACACAGATACGCAGTATTTT. Encoded protein: CASSLDLERPINTDTQYF.

The J gene is TRBJ2-3, the V gene TRBV13, with D possibly matching TRBD2 (6 bases). The V gene's germline CDR1 is PRHDT and CDR2 FYEKMQ (reference sequence). V lost 0 bases and J lost 9, with 16 bases in between. This CDR3 has 15 residues. The CDR3 loop is CASSLGSSVVSTQYF. The CDR3 DNA is TGTGCCAGCAGCTTAGGTTCTAGCGTGGTGAGCACGCAGTATTTT.

This sequence joins TRBV5-1 and TRBJ2-5; D might be TRBD2 (6 bases). CDR3 length equals 14 residues. V lost 2 bases, J lost 3 bases, and 11 bases lay in between. Germline CDR1 SGHRS, CDR2 YFSETQ. CDR3 DNA sequence: TGCGCCAGCAGCTTCGGGACTCTGGAAGAGACCCAGTACTTC. This gives the protein CASSFGTLEETQYF.